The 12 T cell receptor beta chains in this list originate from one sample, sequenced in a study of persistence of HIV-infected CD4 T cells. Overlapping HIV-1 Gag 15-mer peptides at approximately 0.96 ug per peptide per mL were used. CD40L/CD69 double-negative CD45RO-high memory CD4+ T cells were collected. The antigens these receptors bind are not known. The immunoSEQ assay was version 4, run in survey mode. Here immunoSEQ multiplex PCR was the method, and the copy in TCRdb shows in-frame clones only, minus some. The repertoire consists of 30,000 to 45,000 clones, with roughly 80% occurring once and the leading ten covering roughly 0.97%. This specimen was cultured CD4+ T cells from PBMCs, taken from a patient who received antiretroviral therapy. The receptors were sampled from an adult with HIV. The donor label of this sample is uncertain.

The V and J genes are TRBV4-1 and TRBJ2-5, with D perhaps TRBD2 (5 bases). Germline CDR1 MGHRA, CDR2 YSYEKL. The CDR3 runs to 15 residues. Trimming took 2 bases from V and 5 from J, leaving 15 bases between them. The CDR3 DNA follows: TGCGCCAGCAGCCAAACGGACTTTAAAAGCGAGACCCAGTACTTC. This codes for CASSQTDFKSETQYF.

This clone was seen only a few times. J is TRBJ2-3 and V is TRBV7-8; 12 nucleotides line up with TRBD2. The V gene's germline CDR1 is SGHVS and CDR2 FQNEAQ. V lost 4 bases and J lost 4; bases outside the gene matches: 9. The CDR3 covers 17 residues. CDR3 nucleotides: TGTGCCAGCAGCTGGGCTAGCGGGGGGGATAGGGCAGATACGCAGTATTTT. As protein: CASSWASGGDRADTQYF.

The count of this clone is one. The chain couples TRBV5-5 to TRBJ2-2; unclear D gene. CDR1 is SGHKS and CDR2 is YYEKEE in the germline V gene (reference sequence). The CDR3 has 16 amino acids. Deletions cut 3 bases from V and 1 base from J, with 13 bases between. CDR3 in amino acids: CASSYGPAWNTGELFF. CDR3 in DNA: TGTGCCAGCAGCTATGGACCGGCGTGGAACACCGGGGAGCTGTTTTTT.

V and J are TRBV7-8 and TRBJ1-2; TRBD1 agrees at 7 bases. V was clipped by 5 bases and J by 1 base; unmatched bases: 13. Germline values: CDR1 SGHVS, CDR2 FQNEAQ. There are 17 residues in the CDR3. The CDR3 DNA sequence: TGTGCCAGCAGCCAAGGACAGGCCTGGGATATTAACTATGGCTACACCTTC. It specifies CASSQGQAWDINYGYTF. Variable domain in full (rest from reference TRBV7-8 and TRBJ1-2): GAGVSQSPRYKVAKRGQDVALRCDPISGHVSLFWYQQALGQGPEFLTYFQNEAQLDKSGLPSDRFFAERPEGSVSTLKIQRTQQEDSAVYLCASSQGQAWDINYGYTFGSGTRLTVV.

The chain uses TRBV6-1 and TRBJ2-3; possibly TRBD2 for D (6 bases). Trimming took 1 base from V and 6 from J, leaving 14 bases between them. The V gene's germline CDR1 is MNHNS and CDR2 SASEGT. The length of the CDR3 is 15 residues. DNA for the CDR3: TGTGCCAGCAGTGAAGAGACCGGGCGGGGTGATACGCAGTATTTT. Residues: CASSEETGRGDTQYF.

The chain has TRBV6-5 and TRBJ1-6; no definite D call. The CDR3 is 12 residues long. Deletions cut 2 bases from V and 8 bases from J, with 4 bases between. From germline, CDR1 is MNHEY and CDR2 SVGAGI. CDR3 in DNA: TGTGCCAGCAGTTACGGGGATTCACCCCTCCACTTT. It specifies CASSYGDSPLHF.

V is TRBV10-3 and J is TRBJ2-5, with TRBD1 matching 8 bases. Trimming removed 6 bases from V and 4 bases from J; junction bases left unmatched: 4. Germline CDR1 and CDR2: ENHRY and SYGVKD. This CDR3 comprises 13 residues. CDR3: CAISGQGGETQYF. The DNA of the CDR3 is TGTGCCATCAGCGGACAGGGAGGAGAGACCCAGTACTTC.

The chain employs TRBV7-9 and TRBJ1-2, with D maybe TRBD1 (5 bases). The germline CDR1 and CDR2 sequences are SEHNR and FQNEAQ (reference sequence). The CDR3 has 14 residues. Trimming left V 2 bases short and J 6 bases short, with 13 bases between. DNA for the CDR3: TGTGCCAGCAGCTTACAGGGCTCCGGGCATGGCTACACCTTC. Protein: CASSLQGSGHGYTF.

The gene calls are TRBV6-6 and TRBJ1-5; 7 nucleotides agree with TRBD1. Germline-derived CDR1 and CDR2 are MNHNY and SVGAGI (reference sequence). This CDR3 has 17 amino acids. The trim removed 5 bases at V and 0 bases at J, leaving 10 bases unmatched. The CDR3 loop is CASSLITGENSNQPQHF. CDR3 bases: TGTGCCAGCAGTCTCATCACAGGGGAGAATAGCAATCAGCCCCAGCATTTT.

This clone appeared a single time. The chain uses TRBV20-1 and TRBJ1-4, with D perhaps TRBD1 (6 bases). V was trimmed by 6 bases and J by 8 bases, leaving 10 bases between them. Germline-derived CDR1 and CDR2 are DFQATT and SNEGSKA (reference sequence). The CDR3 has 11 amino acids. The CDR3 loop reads CSAAGEEKLFF. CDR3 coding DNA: TGCAGTGCGGCAGGGGAAGAAAAACTGTTTTTT.

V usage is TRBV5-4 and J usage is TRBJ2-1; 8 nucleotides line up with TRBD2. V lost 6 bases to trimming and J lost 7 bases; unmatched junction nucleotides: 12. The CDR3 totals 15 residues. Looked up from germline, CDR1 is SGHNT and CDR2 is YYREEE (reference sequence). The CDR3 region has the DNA TGTGCCAGCACCTCTTTGTCGGGGGGGCTTAATGAGCAGTTCTTC. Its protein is CASTSLSGGLNEQFF. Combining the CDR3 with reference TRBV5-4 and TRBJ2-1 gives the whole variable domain ETGVTQSPTHLIKTRGQQVTLRCSSQSGHNTVSWYQQALGQGPQFIFQYYREEENGRGNFPPRFSGLQFPNYSSELNVNALELDDSALYLCASTSLSGGLNEQFFGPGTRLTVL.

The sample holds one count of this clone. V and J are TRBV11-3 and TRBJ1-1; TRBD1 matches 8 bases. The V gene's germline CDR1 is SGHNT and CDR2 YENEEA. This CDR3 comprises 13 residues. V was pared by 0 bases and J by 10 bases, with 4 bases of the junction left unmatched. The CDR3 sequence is CASSLDGTGTAFF. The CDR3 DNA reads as TGTGCCAGCAGCTTAGATGGGACAGGAACAGCTTTCTTT.